The 15 T cell receptor beta chains below come from one sample, sequenced in a study of OX40 agonist ivuxolimab in advanced cancers. Sequenced by immunoSEQ multiplex PCR; TCRdb stores in-frame clones only, minus some. The sample lists around 80,000 clones; approximately 83% were seen once. Source: CD4+ or CD8+ T cells sorted from blood, taken in a trial of the OX40 agonist ivuxolimab. These TCRs come from an adult with an advanced solid tumor such as melanoma, head and neck, liver or kidney cancer.

The rearrangement uses TRBV15 and TRBJ2-7, with a possible D match to TRBD1 (6 bases). The germline V and J ends were trimmed by 0 bases and 3 bases, with 6 bases remaining between them. Germline V CDR1 and CDR2: LNHNV, YYDKDF (reference sequence). This CDR3 comprises 13 residues. CDR3 sequence (DNA): TGTGCCACCAGCAGAGAAGGGGGCTACGAGCAGTACTTC. It is translated as CATSREGGYEQYF.

V is TRBV11-2 and J is TRBJ1-3; 9 bases agree with TRBD1. Germline trimming cut 6 bases from V and 3 bases from J; bases unmatched to any gene: 6. Germline CDR1 and CDR2: SGHAT and FQNNGV. CDR3 length equals 15 residues. This CDR3 reads CASSYRGPSGNTIYF. The DNA for the CDR3 is TGTGCCAGCAGTTACAGGGGGCCGAGTGGAAACACCATATATTTT.

The rearrangement links TRBV27 to TRBJ2-1; the match to TRBD1 covers 12 bases. Germline trimming cut 8 bases from V and 3 bases from J; bases unmatched to any gene: 11. There are 17 residues in the CDR3. CDR1 is MNHEY, CDR2 SMNVEV, per germline (reference sequence). CDR3 DNA sequence: TGTGCCAGCTTACCGGGACAGGGGGCTCGGTTCTACAATGAGCAGTTCTTC. It translates to CASLPGQGARFYNEQFF.

This clone was seen only a few times. The V gene is TRBV11-1, the J gene TRBJ2-1; D is perhaps TRBD1 (6 bases). The germline gives CDR1 SGHAT, CDR2 FQDESV (reference sequence). V was clipped by 6 bases and J by 5 bases, with 14 bases between them. The CDR3 contains 14 residues. The CDR3 is CASRRQVSDNEQFF. In DNA, the CDR3 is TGTGCCAGCAGACGACAGGTCTCGGACAATGAGCAGTTCTTC.

The rearrangement links TRBV7-2 to TRBJ2-3; 7 positions agree with TRBD2. After removal of 1 base from V and 5 bases from J, the junction contained 9 bases not matched to a gene. This CDR3 spans 16 amino acids. Germline lookup yields CDR1 SGHTA and CDR2 FQGNSA. The CDR3 spells CASSLGVGGPGDTQYF. Here the CDR3 DNA reads TGTGCCAGCAGCTTAGGAGTGGGAGGGCCAGGAGATACGCAGTATTTT.

The chain couples TRBV6-6 to TRBJ2-3, with a weak D call TRBD1 (7 bases). Trimming cost V 8 bases and J 4 bases, with 16 bases left between them. Germline V gives CDR1 MNHNY, CDR2 SVGAGI (reference sequence). The CDR3 sequence is 14 residues long. The CDR3 here is CASGSRGVADTQYF. CDR3 bases: TGTGCCAGCGGCTCCAGGGGGGTGGCAGATACGCAGTATTTT.

The chain carries TRBV18 and TRBJ1-6; D is undetermined. Germline loops: CDR1 KGHSH, CDR2 LQKENI. The ends were cut back, 1 base at V and 10 bases at J, with 14 bases in the middle. The CDR3 has 15 residues. CDR3 nucleotide sequence: TGTGCCAGCTCACCACAGGAAGGGCTTGGGTCACCCCTCCACTTT. Translating gives CASSPQEGLGSPLHF.

V usage is TRBV29-1 and J usage is TRBJ1-2, with 12 bases identical to TRBD1. The ends lost 6 bases at V and 4 bases at J; junction bases unmatched: 9. CDR1 and CDR2 (germline): SQVTM, ANQGSEA. The CDR3 length is 15 residues. The DNA of the CDR3 is TGCAGCGTCACCGGGACAGGGGGCGGCAGCTATGGCTACACCTTC. It specifies CSVTGTGGGSYGYTF.

The chain is built from TRBV7-2 and TRBJ2-5; possibly TRBD1 or TRBD2 for D (6 bases each). CDR1 and CDR2 (germline): SGHTA, FQGNSA. The CDR3 consists of 15 residues. V lost 4 bases to trimming and J lost 1 base, with 13 bases between them. CDR3 region: CASSSGGGPQETQYF. In nucleotides, the CDR3 is TGTGCCAGCAGCTCAGGAGGGGGGCCCCAAGAGACCCAGTACTTC.

V gene TRBV2 combines with J gene TRBJ1-1; D gene ambiguous. V was cut by 6 bases and J by 5 bases, with 13 bases left in between. This CDR3 is 13 amino acids long. Germline values: CDR1 SNHLY, CDR2 FYNNEI. CDR3 sequence reads: CASRREWETEAFF. The CDR3 region has the DNA TGTGCCAGCAGACGAGAATGGGAGACTGAAGCTTTCTTT.

This clone has only one observation. This chain links TRBV9 with TRBJ2-5, with TRBD2 identical over 7 bases. V dropped 1 base and J dropped 4; count of bases not matched to a gene: 10. Germline assignment: CDR1 SGDLS and CDR2 YYNGEE. This CDR3 is 16 amino acids long. The CDR3 region has the DNA TGTGCCAGCAGCGTATCCCAAGCGGGGTTCGCAGAGACCCAGTACTTC. Protein sequence: CASSVSQAGFAETQYF.

This clone came up once. For the CDR3, the DNA is TGTGCCAGCAGCTTGGTACACAGTTCCGGAACCAAAGCTTTCTTT. This sequence encodes CASSLVHSSGTKAFF. The J gene is TRBJ1-1, the V gene TRBV5-6, with D hard to call. The V end was cut by 0 bases, the J end by 9 bases, with 18 bases between. The CDR3 is made up of 15 amino acids. Germline V gives CDR1 SGHDT, CDR2 YYEEEE.

The chain has TRBV18 and TRBJ2-1; a possible D gene is TRBD1 (6 bases). CDR3 length: 17 amino acids. V was clipped by 3 bases and J by 2 bases, with 17 bases between them. Germline V CDR1 and CDR2: KGHSH, LQKENI. For the CDR3, the DNA is TGTGCCAGCTCACCTGTTGGGGCTCAGGGGACCTACAATGAGCAGTTCTTC. It yields the protein CASSPVGAQGTYNEQFF.

The V and J genes are TRBV29-1 and TRBJ2-7, with 9 bases matching TRBD1. The CDR3 has 14 amino acids. After removal of 4 bases from V and 9 bases from J, the junction contained 13 bases not matched to a gene. Germline V lookup: CDR1 SQVTM, CDR2 ANQGSEA. The CDR3 here is CSVVVVTGGMGQYF. The CDR3 DNA reads as TGCAGCGTTGTAGTCGTAACAGGGGGCATGGGGCAGTACTTC.

The chain has TRBV7-9 and TRBJ1-3, with 10 bases fitting TRBD1. Germline V CDR1 and CDR2: SEHNR, FQNEAQ (reference sequence). V lost 5 bases, J lost 1 base, and 5 bases stayed unmatched. This CDR3 has 16 residues. CDR3 amino acids: CASSPRQGASGNTIYF. CDR3 nucleotides: TGTGCCAGCAGCCCCCGACAGGGGGCTTCTGGAAACACCATATATTTT.